A selection of T cell receptor beta chains follows, all from one sample in a study of T cell responses to AZD1222 COVID-19 vaccine. Assay used: immunoSEQ multiplex PCR; TCRdb lists only in-frame clones, some missing. The data hold approximately 180,000 clones, with more than 80% observed a single time. The input for sequencing was peripheral blood, taken 28 days after the second dose of the MenACWY control vaccine. These receptors were obtained from an adult who received the MenACWY meningococcal vaccine as a control. CDR3s leave out the opening cysteine and the closing phenylalanine or tryptophan.

TRBV9,ASSEGQGNHEQY
TRBV6-5,ASSYSGTGPNYGYT
TRBV28,ASYGLGREKLF
TRBV28,ASSLGTGDVNIQY
TRBV11-2,ASSLGRTLSGTDTQY
TRBV7-9,ASSLLEGIY
TRBV4-3,ASSQEIARGYTEAF
TRBV6-5,ASSQTVMNTEAF
TRBV4-1,ASSQLPGQGLRNEQF
TRBV24-1,ATSVTGPNQPQH
TRBV2,ASSENFSRRGF
TRBV3-1/TRBV3-2,ASSQDMVAGGREQF
TRBV10-3,AISGVGQGSSDTQY
TRBV4-1,ASSQDSLREKLF
TRBV19,ASTSRYPAGVFEQF
TRBV5-1,ASSLTGGNTEAF
TRBV19,ASSMGDRVNEQY
TRBV6-1,ASSETENYGYT
TRBV7-9,AVQGNSYEQY
TRBV10-3,AISGTEGLNGYT
TRBV6-5,ASTNVPGELF
TRBV9,ASSVAVQPNTGELF
TRBV5-1,ASSLTGTSSNEQF
TRBV2,ASSEDWEGSPLH